This T cell receptor (beta chain) was documented in a study of CD4+ T cells in melanoma. Study-wide results and limits: CD8+ T cell, macrophage and B cell function reportedly correlated with neoantigen-specific CD4+ T cells.

This clone was observed a single time. What it recognizes is unknown. Sequencing used immunoSEQ multiplex PCR; TCRdb keeps in-frame clones, though not all of them. The table lists more than 90,000 clones, roughly 90% of them singletons. The source of this sequence is a human donor with melanoma. Sequencing was carried out using peripheral blood.

The CDR3 DNA sequence: TGCGCCAGCAGCTTTGTGGAGGGGGGAAAGCGGGACCAAGAGACCCAGTACTTC. It translates to CASSFVEGGKRDQETQYF. V and J are TRBV5-1 and TRBJ2-5; the D gene could be TRBD1 or TRBD2 (6 bases each). V was clipped by 2 bases and J by 0 bases, with 20 bases between them. This CDR3 is built from 18 residues. CDR1 is SGHRS, CDR2 YFSETQ, per germline.